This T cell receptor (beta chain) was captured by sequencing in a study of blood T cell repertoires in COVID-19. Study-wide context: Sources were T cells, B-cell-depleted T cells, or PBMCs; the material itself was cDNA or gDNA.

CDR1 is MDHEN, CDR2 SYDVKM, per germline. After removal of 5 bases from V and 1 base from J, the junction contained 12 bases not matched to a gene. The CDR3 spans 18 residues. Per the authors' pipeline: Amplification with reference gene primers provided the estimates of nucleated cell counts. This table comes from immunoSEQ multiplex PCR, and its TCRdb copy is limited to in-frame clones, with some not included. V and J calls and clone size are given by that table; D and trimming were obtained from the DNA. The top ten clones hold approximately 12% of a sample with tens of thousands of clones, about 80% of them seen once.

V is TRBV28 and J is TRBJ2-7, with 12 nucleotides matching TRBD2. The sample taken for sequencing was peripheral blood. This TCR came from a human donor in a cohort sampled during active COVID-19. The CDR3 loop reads CASSTIPRLAGVSYEQYF. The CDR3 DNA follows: TGTGCCAGCAGTACTATCCCTCGACTAGCGGGGGTATCCTACGAGCAGTACTTC.